These T cell receptor beta chains were read from a single sample in a study of blood T cell repertoires in COVID-19. Sequencing used immunoSEQ multiplex PCR; TCRdb keeps in-frame clones, though not all of them. The sample has about 100,000 clones, roughly nine tenths seen once. Sequenced: peripheral blood. The receptors shown here come from a human donor in a cohort sampled during active COVID-19. CDR3s include the opening cysteine and the closing phenylalanine or tryptophan. The D gene is left open where the match is weak. Clone size, where shown, is once, few, many, or a class for clones that have expanded.

clone_size,v_call,d_call,j_call,cdr3_nt,cdr3_aa
.,TRBV4-2,.,TRBJ2-1,TGTGCCAGCAGCCAAGTCACGGCGGGATACTACAATGAGCAGTTCTTC,CASSQVTAGYYNEQFF
many,TRBV3-1/TRBV3-2,TRBD1,TRBJ2-7,TGTGCCAGCAGCCCCGTGACAGGGAGTATCTACGAGCAGTACTTC,CASSPVTGSIYEQYF
.,TRBV15,TRBD1,TRBJ2-3,TGTGCCACCAGCAGAGTGGACAGGGGGGCAGATACGCAGTATTTT,CATSRVDRGADTQYF
.,TRBV19,.,TRBJ2-7,TGTGCCAGTAGTCCAGACTCGATTACCTACGAGCAGTACTTC,CASSPDSITYEQYF
.,TRBV19,TRBD2,TRBJ2-7,TGTGCCAGTAGCGGGGGGGCGCACGTTGGATCCTACGAGCAGTACTTC,CASSGGAHVGSYEQYF
.,TRBV19,TRBD1,TRBJ2-3,TGTGCCAGCACAGGGGGCGTCACAGATACGCAGTATTTT,CASTGGVTDTQYF
.,TRBV5-5,.,TRBJ1-2,TGTGCCAGCAGCTCCATCCCAGAGGGAATTGGTGGCTACACCTTC,CASSSIPEGIGGYTF
.,TRBV28,.,TRBJ1-2,TGTGCCAGCAGTTTGGGCCTCGGTTGGGGCTACACCTTC,CASSLGLGWGYTF
few,TRBV5-8,TRBD2,TRBJ2-3,TGTGCCAGCAGCGAAGAAGCGGGAGTGCCAGCAGATACGCAGTATTTT,CASSEEAGVPADTQYF
.,TRBV19,TRBD2,TRBJ2-7,TGTGCCAGTGGGTGGGCGGGAGACCGCTACGAGCAGTACTTC,CASGWAGDRYEQYF
.,TRBV2,.,TRBJ1-4,TGTGCCAGCAGTGGGGCTGGTTGGCAAGGACTGTTTTTT,CASSGAGWQGLFF
.,TRBV27,TRBD1,TRBJ1-3,TGTGCCAGCAGTTCCAACAGGGGATACACCATATATTTT,CASSSNRGYTIYF
.,TRBV24-1,.,TRBJ2-7,TGTGCCACCAGTGATTTTTGGCAGGGCAACCAGCAGTACTTC,CATSDFWQGNQQYF
once,TRBV4-2,TRBD2,TRBJ2-3,TGTGCCAGCAGCCAAGATCTCTTAGTGCTAGCGGGGCTCACAGATACGCAGTATTTT,CASSQDLLVLAGLTDTQYF
once,TRBV5-1,TRBD1,TRBJ2-2,TGCGCCAGCAGCCCCAGCTGGACAGGGGGAAACGGGGAGCTGTTTTTT,CASSPSWTGGNGELFF
.,TRBV7-7,TRBD2,TRBJ2-1,TGTGCCAGCAGCCCCGGGACTAGGGCCTCGGGTGAGCAGTTCTTC,CASSPGTRASGEQFF
.,TRBV5-4,TRBD2,TRBJ2-1,TGTGCCAGCAGCCTATCATATCAGCTAGCGGGGGGGTACAATGAGCAGTTCTTC,CASSLSYQLAGGYNEQFF
.,TRBV12-3/TRBV12-4,.,TRBJ1-1,TGTGCCAGCACCCTAACAGTTGGTACTGAAGCTTTCTTT,CASTLTVGTEAFF
.,TRBV28,TRBD2,TRBJ2-7,TGTGCCAGCAGTTCGCTTTTTAGCGGGTACGAGCAGTACTTC,CASSSLFSGYEQYF
.,TRBV7-2,TRBD1,TRBJ1-5,TGTGCCAGCAGCTTTTGGACAGGCAGGGAGCAGCCCCAGCATTTT,CASSFWTGREQPQHF
.,TRBV3-1/TRBV3-2,TRBD1,TRBJ1-2,TGTGCCAGCAGCCAAGAGACAGGGTTCGGCTACACCTTC,CASSQETGFGYTF
.,TRBV4-3,.,TRBJ1-1,TGCGCCAGCGGGACTGCAGCCGAGGGGGAAGCTTTCTTT,CASGTAAEGEAFF
.,TRBV4-1,TRBD1,TRBJ2-7,TGCGCCAGCAGTACCGGGACAGGGGTATCCTACGAGCAGTACTTC,CASSTGTGVSYEQYF
once,TRBV2,.,TRBJ1-1,TGTGCCGGCCGGCCGGGACACGAGAACACTGAAGCTTTCTTT,CAGRPGHENTEAFF
.,TRBV6-2/TRBV6-3,TRBD2,TRBJ2-3,TGTGCCAGCAGTTACTCGGTCGCTAGCGGGAGGAAAAGCACAGATACGCAGTATTTT,CASSYSVASGRKSTDTQYF
.,TRBV15,.,TRBJ2-5,TGTGCCACCAGAGCAGAGGGGACATCTCATTTGGAGACCCAGTACTTC,CATRAEGTSHLETQYF
.,TRBV5-1,.,TRBJ2-3,TGCGCCAGCAGGCAACAGGTAGAAACAGATACGCAGTATTTT,CASRQQVETDTQYF
.,TRBV30,TRBD2,TRBJ2-1,TGTGCCTGGAGTGTAACTAGCGTAAGGGATGAGCAGTTCTTC,CAWSVTSVRDEQFF
.,TRBV30,TRBD2,TRBJ2-2,TGTGCCTGGAGTGTACTAGCGAGCGGGGAGCTGTTTTTT,CAWSVLASGELFF
once,TRBV6-5,.,TRBJ1-2,TGTGCCAGCAGTTACATTGGCAGGACTAACTATGGCTACACCTTC,CASSYIGRTNYGYTF
few,TRBV19,.,TRBJ2-1,TGTGCCAGTAGTGCGGGTGGCTCCTACAATGAGCAGTTCTTC,CASSAGGSYNEQFF
once,TRBV4-3,.,TRBJ2-2,TGCGCCAGCAGCCAAGCCCCGGAGTCTGGGGAGCTGTTTTTT,CASSQAPESGELFF
.,TRBV2,.,TRBJ2-7,TGTGCCACGGGGGACAGCTCCTACGAGCAGTACTTC,CATGDSSYEQYF
.,TRBV4-1,.,TRBJ1-4,TGCGCCAGCAGCCCTAGTTCAGGCGGGTTGGGTGAAAAACTGTTTTTT,CASSPSSGGLGEKLFF
.,TRBV10-2,.,TRBJ2-7,TGCGCCAGCACCAAGACTGCCTACGAGCAGTACTTC,CASTKTAYEQYF
.,TRBV6-5,.,TRBJ1-1,TGTGCCAGCAGGTACGCGGGTGAAGCTTTCTTT,CASRYAGEAFF
.,TRBV7-2,.,TRBJ2-7,TGTGCCAGCAGCTTCAGCTCCTACGAGCAGTACTTC,CASSFSSYEQYF
few,TRBV19,.,TRBJ2-1,TGTGCCAGTAGTACCGACATCCGCAATGAGCAGTTCTTC,CASSTDIRNEQFF
.,TRBV5-4,TRBD2,TRBJ2-3,TGTGCCAGCCGCCTTCGGGGCGGGAGTGGCACAGATACGCAGTATTTT,CASRLRGGSGTDTQYF
.,TRBV12-3/TRBV12-4,TRBD1,TRBJ1-4,TGTGCCAGCAGCCGGGACAGGGCTGAAAAACTGTTTTTT,CASSRDRAEKLFF
once,TRBV12-5,.,TRBJ2-1,TGTGCTAGTGGTTTTTTTCCATCCTACGACTCCTACAATGAGCAGTTCTTC,CASGFFPSYDSYNEQFF
.,TRBV20-1,.,TRBJ2-1,TGCAGTGCTAGAGACGACTGGGAGCAGTTCTTC,CSARDDWEQFF
.,TRBV19,.,TRBJ1-2,TGTGCCAGTAGTATAGATGGGGAGTGGGGTAGCTATGGCTACACCTTC,CASSIDGEWGSYGYTF
.,TRBV19,.,TRBJ1-5,TGTGCCAGTAGTATGCCCAGGAATCAGCCCCAGCATTTT,CASSMPRNQPQHF
.,TRBV30,TRBD2,TRBJ2-3,TGTGCCTCCACTAGCGGGGGGGCCGGAGATACGCAGTATTTT,CASTSGGAGDTQYF
.,TRBV4-2,.,TRBJ1-3,TGTGCCAGCAGCCGAGCGGACCGTTCCATCTCTGGAAACACCATATATTTT,CASSRADRSISGNTIYF
.,TRBV18,.,TRBJ2-7,TGTGCCAGCTCACCCCCCGGCGGGTCACCCTACGAGCAGTACTTC,CASSPPGGSPYEQYF
.,TRBV6-2/TRBV6-3,TRBD2,TRBJ2-5,TGTGCCAGCAGTTACTTAGGGACTAGCGGGACACAAGAGACCCAGTACTTC,CASSYLGTSGTQETQYF
.,TRBV15,.,TRBJ2-4,TGTGCCACCAGTAACTCCGGGACATCGTACATTCAGTACTTC,CATSNSGTSYIQYF
.,TRBV5-1,.,TRBJ1-6,TGCGCCAGCAGCTTGGCCGGGGGAAGGGGTGGTTCACCCCTCCACTTT,CASSLAGGRGGSPLHF
.,TRBV2,.,TRBJ1-2,TGTGCCAGCAGTGAATCAATCCCGACAGCTAACTATGGCTACACCTTC,CASSESIPTANYGYTF
.,TRBV3-1/TRBV3-2,.,TRBJ2-1,TGTGCCAGCAGCCAAGCCCGGGACTTCTCCTACAATGAGCAGTTCTTC,CASSQARDFSYNEQFF
.,TRBV9,.,TRBJ1-2,TGTGCCAGCAGCGTCCCGGGGGTGGGGCAGCCACCTAACTATGGCTACACCTTC,CASSVPGVGQPPNYGYTF